Each of the 9 T cell receptor beta chains below was sequenced from the same sample in a study of tumor and adjacent non-tumor tissue in lung cancer. Three rounds of nested PCR, following a modified ARM-PCR protocol, produced the TCRbeta library. TCRdb redid the calling of the multiplex PCR reads with MiXCR, one entry per CDR3 protein. In the table there are 90,000 to 120,000 distinct CDR3 sequences, roughly two thirds of which are singletons. RNA was extracted from bulk tissue without any cell sorting. The normal lung tissue was taken more than 3 cm from the tumor edge. The source material was distant non-tumor lung tissue. These receptors were collected from a man aged 25-40 years with non-small cell lung cancer.

This clonotype was seen many times. The gene calls are TRBV20-1 and TRBJ2-3; 15 positions agree with TRBD2. Per the germline V gene, CDR1 is DFQATT and CDR2 is SNEGSKA (reference sequence). V shed 6 bases and J 1 base; nucleotides not matched to a gene: 11. This CDR3 spans 18 amino acids. CDR3 in DNA: TGCAGTGCCCCCGGACTAGCGGGGGGGCGGGTCGGCACAGATACGCAGTATTTT. Translation gives CSAPGLAGGRVGTDTQYF.

Of note for this clonotype: This may arise from a read error, as a much more abundant clone is one base away. The chain employs TRBV11-2 and TRBJ2-7; tentatively, D is TRBD1 (6 bases). V was cut by 6 bases and J by 0 bases, with 15 bases left in between. CDR3 length equals 15 residues. Germline CDR1 and CDR2: SGHAT and FQNNGV. In DNA, the CDR3 is TGTGCCAGCAGGCCCAGTACAGGGACCTCCTACGAGCAGTACTTC. Protein: CASRPSTGTSYEQYF.

About this clonotype itself: One end of the junction does not line up with germline, which may come from a read error. The V and J genes are TRBV6-5 and TRBJ2-3; D is uncertain. Per germline, CDR1 MNHEY and CDR2 SVGAGI. This CDR3 comprises 14 residues. CDR3 DNA sequence: TGTGCCGGCAGTTACGGGCTCCTTGGTGGGGAGCAGTATTTT. Protein: CAGSYGLLGGEQYF.

This chain joins TRBV6-4 and TRBJ2-1; D remains unclear. CDR1 is MRHNA and CDR2 is SNTAGT in the germline V gene. V was cut by 6 bases and J by 2 bases, with 17 bases left in between. This CDR3 is 16 amino acids long. DNA of the CDR3: TGTGCCAGCAGCATTCTGTTACCGGCTACCTACAATGAGCAGTTCTTC. Amino acids: CASSILLPATYNEQFF.

This clonotype was observed many times. The chain uses TRBV29-1 and TRBJ2-5; TRBD1 matches at 9 bases. V trimming: 6 bases; J trimming: 6 bases; junction bases outside the gene matches: 8. The CDR3 is 13 residues long. Germline loops: CDR1 SQVTM, CDR2 ANQGSEA. The CDR3 nucleotides read TGCAGCGTCGTAACAGGGGGCCGAAAGACCCAGTACTTC. This sequence encodes CSVVTGGRKTQYF.

This clonotype was seen a few times. A much larger clone lies one base from this, so it may be a read error. This chain joins TRBV28 and TRBJ2-7; perhaps TRBD2 as D (6 bases). V was shortened by 2 bases and J by 5 bases, with 19 bases between the two germline ends. The CDR3 has 16 residues. Germline loops: CDR1 MDHEN, CDR2 SYDVKM. The CDR3 DNA reads as TGTGCCAGCAGTTTAGGGCTCGTGACTAGTGGCCACGAGCAGTACTTC. This sequence encodes CASSLGLVTSGHEQYF.

By its share, this clonotype is medium-sized. The V and J genes are TRBV11-2 and TRBJ2-7; TRBD2 matches at 9 bases. J was trimmed by 3 bases and V by 6 bases; bases with no gene match: 6. Germline V gene sequence: CDR1 SGHAT, CDR2 FQNNGV. The CDR3 totals 14 residues. For the CDR3, the DNA is TGTGCCAGCAGGTCGGGACTAGCAAACTACGAGCAGTACTTC. Protein: CASRSGLANYEQYF.

The J gene is TRBJ2-7, the V gene TRBV6-5, with D maybe TRBD1 (6 bases). CDR3 length: 15 amino acids. V was clipped by 4 bases and J by 1 base, with 14 bases between them. Per germline, CDR1 MNHEY and CDR2 SVGAGI. The CDR3 DNA reads as TGTGCCAGCAGTTGCTCCAGGACAGCTTCCTACGAGCAGTACTTC. It codes for CASSCSRTASYEQYF.

This clonotype was seen more than once but under ten times. This may be a read error, as it is one base from a much larger clone. The V and J genes are TRBV20-1 and TRBJ2-5, with TRBD2 matching over 12 bases. The V and J ends lost 7 bases and 2 bases, in that order; junction bases with no gene match: 5. Looked up from germline, CDR1 is DFQATT and CDR2 is SNEGSKA (reference sequence). The CDR3 length is 14 residues. In DNA, the CDR3 is TGCAGTGTTAGGACTAGCGGGGCTCAAGAGACCCAGTACTTC. Its protein is CSVRTSGAQETQYF.